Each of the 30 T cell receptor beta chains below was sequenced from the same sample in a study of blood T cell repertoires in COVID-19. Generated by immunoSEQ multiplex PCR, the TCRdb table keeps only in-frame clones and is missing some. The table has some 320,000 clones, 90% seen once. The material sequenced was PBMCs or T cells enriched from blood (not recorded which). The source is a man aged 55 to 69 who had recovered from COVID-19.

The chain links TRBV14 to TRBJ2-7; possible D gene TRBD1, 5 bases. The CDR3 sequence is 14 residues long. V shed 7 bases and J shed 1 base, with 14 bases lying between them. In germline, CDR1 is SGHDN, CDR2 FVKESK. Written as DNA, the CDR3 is TGTGCCAGCAAGAAGGGGCAGCAGTCCTACGAGCAGTACTTC. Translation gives CASKKGQQSYEQYF.

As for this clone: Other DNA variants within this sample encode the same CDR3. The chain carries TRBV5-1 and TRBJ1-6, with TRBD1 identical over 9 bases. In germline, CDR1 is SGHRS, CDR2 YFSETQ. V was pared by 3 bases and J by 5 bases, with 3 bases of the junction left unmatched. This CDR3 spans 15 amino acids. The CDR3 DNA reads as TGCGCCAGCAGCTCGGGACAGGGAAATAATTCACCCCTCCACTTT. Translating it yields CASSSGQGNNSPLHF.

The CDR3 coding sequence is TGTGCCAGTACAGGGGACAGGGAGACCCAGTACTTC. Residues: CASTGDRETQYF. This chain joins TRBV6-5 and TRBJ2-5; 8 nucleotides agree with TRBD1. The CDR3 length is 12 residues. Looked up from germline, CDR1 is MNHEY and CDR2 is SVGAGI. V dropped 9 bases and J dropped 5; count of bases not matched to a gene: 5.

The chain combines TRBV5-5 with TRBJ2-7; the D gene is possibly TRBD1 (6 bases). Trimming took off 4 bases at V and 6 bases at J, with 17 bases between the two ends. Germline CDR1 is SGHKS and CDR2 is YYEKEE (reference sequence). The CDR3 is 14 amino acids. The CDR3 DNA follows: TGTGCCAGCAGCATCGGGACAACAGGCGGCGAGCAGTACTTC. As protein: CASSIGTTGGEQYF.

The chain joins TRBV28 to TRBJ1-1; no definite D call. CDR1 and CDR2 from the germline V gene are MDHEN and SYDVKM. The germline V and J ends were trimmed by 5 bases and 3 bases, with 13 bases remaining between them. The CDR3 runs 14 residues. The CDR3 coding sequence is TGTGCCAGCAGTCCTCTAGGTGGCGACACTGAAGCTTTCTTT. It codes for CASSPLGGDTEAFF.

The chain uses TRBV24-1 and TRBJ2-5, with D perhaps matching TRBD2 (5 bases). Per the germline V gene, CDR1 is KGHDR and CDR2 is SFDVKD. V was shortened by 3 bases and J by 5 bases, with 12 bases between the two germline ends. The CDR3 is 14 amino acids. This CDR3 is CATSDTSRTETQYF. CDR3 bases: TGTGCCACCAGTGATACTAGTAGGACGGAGACCCAGTACTTC.

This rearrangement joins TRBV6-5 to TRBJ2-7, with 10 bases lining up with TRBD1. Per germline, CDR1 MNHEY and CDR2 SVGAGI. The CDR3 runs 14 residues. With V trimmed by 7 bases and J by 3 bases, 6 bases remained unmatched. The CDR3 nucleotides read TGTGCCAGCAACCTATGGGACAGGGGCTACGAGCAGTACTTC. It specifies CASNLWDRGYEQYF.

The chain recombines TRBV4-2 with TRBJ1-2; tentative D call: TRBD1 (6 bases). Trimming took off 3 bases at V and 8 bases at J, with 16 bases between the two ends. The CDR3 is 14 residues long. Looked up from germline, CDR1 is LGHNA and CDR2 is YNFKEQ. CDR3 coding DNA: TGTGCCAGCAGCCAGGAAACAGGGTTGGAGGGCTACACCTTC. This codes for CASSQETGLEGYTF.

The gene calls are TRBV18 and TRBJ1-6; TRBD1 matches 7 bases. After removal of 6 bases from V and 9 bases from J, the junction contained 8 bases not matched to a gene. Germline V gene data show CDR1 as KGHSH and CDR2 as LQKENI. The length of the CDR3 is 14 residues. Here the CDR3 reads CASSPDREASPLHF. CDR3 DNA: TGTGCCAGCTCTCCCGACAGGGAGGCTTCACCCCTCCACTTT.

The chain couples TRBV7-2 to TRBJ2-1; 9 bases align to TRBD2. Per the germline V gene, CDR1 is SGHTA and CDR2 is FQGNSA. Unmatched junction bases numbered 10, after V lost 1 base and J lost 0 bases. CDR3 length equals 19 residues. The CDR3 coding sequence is TGTGCCAGCAGCTTAGTAGGGCTAGCGGGGCGGGGCTCCTACAATGAGCAGTTCTTC. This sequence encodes CASSLVGLAGRGSYNEQFF.

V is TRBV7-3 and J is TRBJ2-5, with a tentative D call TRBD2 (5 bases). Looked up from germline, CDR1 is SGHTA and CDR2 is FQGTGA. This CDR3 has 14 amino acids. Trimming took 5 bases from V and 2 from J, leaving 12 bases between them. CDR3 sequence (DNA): TGTGCCAGCAGCCAACTAGGTAGACAAGAGACCCAGTACTTC. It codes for CASSQLGRQETQYF.

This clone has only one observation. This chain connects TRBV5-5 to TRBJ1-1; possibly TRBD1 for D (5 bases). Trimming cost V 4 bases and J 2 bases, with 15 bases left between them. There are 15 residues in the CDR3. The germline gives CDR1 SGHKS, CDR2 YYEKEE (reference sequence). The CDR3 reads CASSQTRQLNTEAFF. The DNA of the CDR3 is TGTGCCAGCAGCCAAACCCGACAGCTAAACACTGAAGCTTTCTTT.

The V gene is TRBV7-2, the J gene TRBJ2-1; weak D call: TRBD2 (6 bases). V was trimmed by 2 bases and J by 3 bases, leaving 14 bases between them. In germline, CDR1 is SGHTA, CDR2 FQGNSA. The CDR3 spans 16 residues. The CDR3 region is CASSLTWGAGYNEQFF. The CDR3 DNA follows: TGTGCCAGCAGCTTAACCTGGGGAGCGGGCTACAATGAGCAGTTCTTC.

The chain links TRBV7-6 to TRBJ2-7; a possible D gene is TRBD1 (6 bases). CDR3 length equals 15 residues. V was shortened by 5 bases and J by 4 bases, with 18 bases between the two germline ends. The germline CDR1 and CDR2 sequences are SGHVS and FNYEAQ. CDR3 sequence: CASSPSTGTSYEQYF. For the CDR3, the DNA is TGTGCCAGCAGCCCGTCGACAGGAACCTCTTACGAGCAGTACTTC.

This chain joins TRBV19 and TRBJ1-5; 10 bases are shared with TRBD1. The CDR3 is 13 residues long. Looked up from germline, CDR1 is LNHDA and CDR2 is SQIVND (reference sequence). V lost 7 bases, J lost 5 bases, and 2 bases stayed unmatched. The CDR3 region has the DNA TGTGCCAGTACCGGACAGGGGGATCAGCCCCAGCATTTT. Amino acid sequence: CASTGQGDQPQHF. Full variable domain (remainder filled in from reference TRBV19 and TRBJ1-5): DGGITQSPKYLFRKEGQNVTLSCEQNLNHDAMYWYRQDPGQGLRLIYYSQIVNDFQKGDIAEGYSVSREKKESFPLTVTSAQKNPTAFYLCASTGQGDQPQHFGDGTRLSIL.

Here the CDR3 DNA reads TGTGCCAGCGGAGGGACTCCGGGGGAGACCCAGTACTTC. This gives the protein CASGGTPGETQYF. The rearrangement uses TRBV11-2 and TRBJ2-5, with D maybe TRBD2 (6 bases). V was pared by 8 bases and J by 5 bases, with 15 bases between. Germline V gene lookup returns CDR1 SGHAT and CDR2 FQNNGV. The CDR3 sequence is 13 residues long.

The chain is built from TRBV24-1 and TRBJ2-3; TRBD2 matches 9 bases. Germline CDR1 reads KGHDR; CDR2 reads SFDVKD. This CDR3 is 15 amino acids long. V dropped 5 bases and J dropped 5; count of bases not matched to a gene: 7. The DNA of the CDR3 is TGTGCCACCAGTGCGGCTAGCGGGGCCAAAGATACGCAGTATTTT. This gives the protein CATSAASGAKDTQYF.

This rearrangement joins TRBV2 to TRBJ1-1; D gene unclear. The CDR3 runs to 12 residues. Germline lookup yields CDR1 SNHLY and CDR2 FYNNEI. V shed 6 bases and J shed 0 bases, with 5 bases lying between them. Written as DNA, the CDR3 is TGTGCCAGCAGCCAGGTGAACACTGAAGCTTTCTTT. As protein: CASSQVNTEAFF.

CDR3 in DNA: TGTGCCAGCAGCTCCCAGGACAGGGAGTTTCTCGGCTACACCTTC. This encodes CASSSQDREFLGYTF. This chain uses TRBV7-3 with TRBJ1-2; TRBD1 agrees at 8 bases. The CDR3 has 15 amino acids. Germline lookup yields CDR1 SGHTA and CDR2 FQGTGA. With V trimmed by 4 bases and J by 8 bases, 12 bases remained unmatched.

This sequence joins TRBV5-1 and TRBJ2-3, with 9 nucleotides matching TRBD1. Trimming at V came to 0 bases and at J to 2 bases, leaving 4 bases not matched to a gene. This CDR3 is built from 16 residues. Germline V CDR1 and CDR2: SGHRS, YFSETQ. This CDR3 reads CASSLAGTGTTDTQYF. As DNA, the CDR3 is TGCGCCAGCAGCTTGGCCGGGACAGGGACCACAGATACGCAGTATTTT.

The CDR3 DNA sequence: TGTGCCAGCAGCCCCGGGAACACTGAAGCTTTCTTT. Residues: CASSPGNTEAFF. The chain has TRBV11-2 and TRBJ1-1; D uncertain. CDR3 length: 12 amino acids. Trimming left V 5 bases short and J 1 base short, with 5 bases between. Germline loops: CDR1 SGHAT, CDR2 FQNNGV.

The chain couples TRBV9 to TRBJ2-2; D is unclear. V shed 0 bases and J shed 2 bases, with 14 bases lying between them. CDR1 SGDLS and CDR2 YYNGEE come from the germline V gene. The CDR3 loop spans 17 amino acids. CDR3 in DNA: TGTGCCAGCAGCGTAGGGGCTACCCAAACTAACACCGGGGAGCTGTTTTTT. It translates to CASSVGATQTNTGELFF.

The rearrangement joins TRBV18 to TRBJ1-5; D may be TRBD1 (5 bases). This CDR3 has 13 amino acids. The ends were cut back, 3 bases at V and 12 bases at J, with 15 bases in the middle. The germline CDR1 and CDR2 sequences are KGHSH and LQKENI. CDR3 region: CASSPRGTWHQHF. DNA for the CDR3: TGTGCCAGCTCACCCCGCGGGACTTGGCACCAGCATTTT.

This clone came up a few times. The CDR3 loop is CASSLPRGTVNTEAFF. Written as DNA, the CDR3 is TGTGCCAGCAGCTTACCTAGGGGGACAGTGAACACTGAAGCTTTCTTT. The genes are TRBV7-8 and TRBJ1-1, with TRBD1 matching over 7 bases. Trimming took 2 bases from V and 0 from J; bases not matched to a gene: 6. Germline assignment: CDR1 SGHVS and CDR2 FQNEAQ. The CDR3 totals 16 residues.

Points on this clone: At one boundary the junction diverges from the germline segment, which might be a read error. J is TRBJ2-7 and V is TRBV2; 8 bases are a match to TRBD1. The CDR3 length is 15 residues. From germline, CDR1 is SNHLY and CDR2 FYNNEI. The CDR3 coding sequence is TGTGCCAGCAGCGAAGGGACAGGATACTACTACGAGCAGTACTTC. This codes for CASSEGTGYYYEQYF.

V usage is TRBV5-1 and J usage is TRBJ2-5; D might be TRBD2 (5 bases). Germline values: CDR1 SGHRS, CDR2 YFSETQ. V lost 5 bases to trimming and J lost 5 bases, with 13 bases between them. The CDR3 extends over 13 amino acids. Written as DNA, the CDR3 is TGCGCCAGCAGAATGACGGGGAGTGAGACCCAGTACTTC. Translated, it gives CASRMTGSETQYF. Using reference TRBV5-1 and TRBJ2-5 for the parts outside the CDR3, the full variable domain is KAGVTQTPRYLIKTRGQQVTLSCSPISGHRSVSWYQQTPGQGLQFLFEYFSETQRNKGNFPGRFSGRQFSNSRSEMNVSTLELGDSALYLCASRMTGSETQYFGPGTRLLVL.

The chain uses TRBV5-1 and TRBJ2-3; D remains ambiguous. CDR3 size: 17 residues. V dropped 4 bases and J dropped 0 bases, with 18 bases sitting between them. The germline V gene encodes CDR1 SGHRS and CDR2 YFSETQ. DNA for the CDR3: TGCGCCAGCAGCCCGGAAGGAGAAGCGTGGAGCACAGATACGCAGTATTTT. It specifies CASSPEGEAWSTDTQYF.

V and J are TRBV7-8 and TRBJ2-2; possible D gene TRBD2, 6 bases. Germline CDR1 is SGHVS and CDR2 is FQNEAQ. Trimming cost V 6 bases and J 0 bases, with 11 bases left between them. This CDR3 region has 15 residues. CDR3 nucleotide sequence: TGTGCCAGCAGGGGCCTAGCGACGAACACCGGGGAGCTGTTTTTT. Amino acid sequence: CASRGLATNTGELFF.

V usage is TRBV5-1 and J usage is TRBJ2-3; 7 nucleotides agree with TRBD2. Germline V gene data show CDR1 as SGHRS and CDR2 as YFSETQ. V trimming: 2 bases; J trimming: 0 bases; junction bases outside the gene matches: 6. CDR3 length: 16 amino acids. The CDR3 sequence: CASSFGRPSSTDTQYF. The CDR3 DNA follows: TGCGCCAGCAGCTTCGGGAGGCCCTCTAGCACAGATACGCAGTATTTT.

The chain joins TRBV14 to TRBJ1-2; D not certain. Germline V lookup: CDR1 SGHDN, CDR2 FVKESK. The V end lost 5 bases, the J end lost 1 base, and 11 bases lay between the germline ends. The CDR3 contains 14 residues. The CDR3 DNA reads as TGTGCCAGCAGCTACGCCGGGAGTAACTATGGCTACACCTTC. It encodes CASSYAGSNYGYTF. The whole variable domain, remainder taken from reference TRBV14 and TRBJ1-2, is EAGVTQFPSHSVIEKGQTVTLRCDPISGHDNLYWYRRVMGKEIKFLLHFVKESKQDESGMPNNRFLAERTGGTYSTLKVQPAELEDSGVYFCASSYAGSNYGYTFGSGTRLTVV.